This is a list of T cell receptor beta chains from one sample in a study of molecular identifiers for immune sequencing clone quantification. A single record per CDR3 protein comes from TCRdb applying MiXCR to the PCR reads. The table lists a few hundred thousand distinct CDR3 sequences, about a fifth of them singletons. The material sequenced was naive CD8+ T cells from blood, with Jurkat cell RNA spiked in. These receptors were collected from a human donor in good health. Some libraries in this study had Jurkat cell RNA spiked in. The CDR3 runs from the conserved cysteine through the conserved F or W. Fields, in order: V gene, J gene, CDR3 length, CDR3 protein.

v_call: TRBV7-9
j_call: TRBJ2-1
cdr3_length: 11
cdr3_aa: CASLLYNEQFF

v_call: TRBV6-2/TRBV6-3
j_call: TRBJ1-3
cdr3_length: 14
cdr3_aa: CASSYAGLFAPIYF

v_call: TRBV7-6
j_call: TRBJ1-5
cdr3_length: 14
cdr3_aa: CASSYGTGSQPQHF

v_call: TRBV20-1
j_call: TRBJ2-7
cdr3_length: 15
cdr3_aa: CSAVLWGSEFYEQYF

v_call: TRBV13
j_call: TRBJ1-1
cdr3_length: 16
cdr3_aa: CASSLKAALRSTEAFF

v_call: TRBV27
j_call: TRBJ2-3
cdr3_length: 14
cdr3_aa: CASVGSGSWDTQYF

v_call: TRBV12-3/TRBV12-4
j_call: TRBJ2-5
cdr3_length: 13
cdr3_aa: CASSSGQVETQYF

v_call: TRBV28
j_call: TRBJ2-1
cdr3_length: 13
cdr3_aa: CASSARGLREQFF

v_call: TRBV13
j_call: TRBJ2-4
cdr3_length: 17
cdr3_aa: CASSFNRGSGAKNIQYF

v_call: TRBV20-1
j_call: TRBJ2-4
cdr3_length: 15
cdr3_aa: CSARDSTGGKNIQYF

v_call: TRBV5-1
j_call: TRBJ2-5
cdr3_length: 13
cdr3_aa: CASSDGSGETQYF

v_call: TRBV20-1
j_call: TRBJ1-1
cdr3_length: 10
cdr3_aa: CSALRAEAFF

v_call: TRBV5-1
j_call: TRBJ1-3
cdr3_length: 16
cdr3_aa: CASSWDGRFSGNTIYF

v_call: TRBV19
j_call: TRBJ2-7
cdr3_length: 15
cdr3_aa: CASSTSGGTSYEQYF

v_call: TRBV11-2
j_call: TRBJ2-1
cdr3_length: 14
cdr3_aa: CASSPLGTSGEQFF

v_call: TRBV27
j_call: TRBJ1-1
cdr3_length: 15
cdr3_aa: CASSPQTGLNTEAFF

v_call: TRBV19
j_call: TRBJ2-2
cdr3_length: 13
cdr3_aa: CASSTQGAGELFF

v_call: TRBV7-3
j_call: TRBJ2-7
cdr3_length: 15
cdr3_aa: CASSLINQGPGEQYF

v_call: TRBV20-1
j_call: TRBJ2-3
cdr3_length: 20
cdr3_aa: CSARSITSGREGRSTDTQYF

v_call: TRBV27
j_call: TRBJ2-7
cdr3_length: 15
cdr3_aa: CASSSRGGWSYEQYF

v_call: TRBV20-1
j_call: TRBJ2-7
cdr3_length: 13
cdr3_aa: CSARIGGGYEQYF

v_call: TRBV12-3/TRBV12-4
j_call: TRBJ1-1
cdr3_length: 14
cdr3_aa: CASSLAMGNTEAFF

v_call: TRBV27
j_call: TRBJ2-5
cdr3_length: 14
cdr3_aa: CASSLVYRGETQYF

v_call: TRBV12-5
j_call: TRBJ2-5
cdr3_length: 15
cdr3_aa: CASALGSGGRETQYF

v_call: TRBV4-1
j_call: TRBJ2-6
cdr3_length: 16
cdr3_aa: CASSSWRRSGANVLTF

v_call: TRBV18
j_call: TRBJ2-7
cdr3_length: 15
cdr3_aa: CASPGTDRAQGGQYF

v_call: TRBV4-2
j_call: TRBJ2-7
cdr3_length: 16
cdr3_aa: CASSQDRIAGAYEQYF

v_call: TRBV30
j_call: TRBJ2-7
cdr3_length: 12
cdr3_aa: CAWTPQAGEQYF

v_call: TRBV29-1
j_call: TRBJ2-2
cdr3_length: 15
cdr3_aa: CSVEGVNSNTGELFF

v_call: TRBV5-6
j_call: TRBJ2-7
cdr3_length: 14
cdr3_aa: CASSLSGSTYEQYF

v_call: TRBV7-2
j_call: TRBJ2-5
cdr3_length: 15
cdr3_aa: CASSFSGGPGETQYF

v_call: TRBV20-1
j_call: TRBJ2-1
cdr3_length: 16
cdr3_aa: CSARNRVFAAYNEQFF

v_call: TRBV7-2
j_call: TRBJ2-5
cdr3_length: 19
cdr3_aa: CASSLGRSGGPLSGETQYF

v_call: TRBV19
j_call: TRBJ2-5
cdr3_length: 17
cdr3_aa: CASSIGASGLASETQYF

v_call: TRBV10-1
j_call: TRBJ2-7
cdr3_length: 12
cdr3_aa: CASSEGGSEQYF

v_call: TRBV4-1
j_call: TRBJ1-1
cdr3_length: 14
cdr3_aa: CASSQTGMNTEAFF

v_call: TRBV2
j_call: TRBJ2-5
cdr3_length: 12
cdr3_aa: CASGTGLETQYF

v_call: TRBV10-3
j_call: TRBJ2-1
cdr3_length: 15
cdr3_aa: CAISDATSSYNEQFF

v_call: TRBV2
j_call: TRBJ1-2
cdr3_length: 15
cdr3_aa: CASRAGTGGYYGYTF